Below are 25 T cell receptor beta chains sequenced from a single sample in a study of response to subunit inactivated influenza vaccine (dated by TCRdb to the late 2010s). Library method: RT-PCR. TCRdb lists the instrument as Illumina HiSeq 2500. TCRdb's own reprocessing of the public reads used fastp at Q25 and MiXCR and kept productive beta chains. For every CDR3 protein sequence, its rows merge into one entry that carries the most common genes and DNA. Here the sample has approximately 250,000 distinct CDR3 sequences; about 12% occur a single time. The leading ten clones occupy approximately 7.8% of the sample. The sequencing here drew on non-naive T cells sorted from PBMCs, taken 14 days before vaccination. The meaning of the sample's cell subset or site label: memory T cell fraction. The source of these receptors is a man aged 45-65 years who received an inactivated influenza vaccine. Donor details come from another sample of the same person, matched by shared clones.

This clonotype was seen a handful of times. V and J are TRBV7-2 and TRBJ1-1; 7 bases fit TRBD1. Germline CDR1 and CDR2: SGHTA and FQGNSA. This CDR3 comprises 13 residues. The junction had 7 bases not matched to a gene; V was cut back by 4 bases and J by 8 bases. CDR3 sequence reads: CASSSQGTGEAFF. The DNA of the CDR3 is TGTGCCAGCAGCTCACAGGGGACTGGGGAAGCTTTCTTT.

This clonotype was counted only a few times. The chain is built from TRBV5-4 and TRBJ2-3, with a possible D match to TRBD2 (6 bases). The V gene's germline CDR1 is SGHNT and CDR2 YYREEE (reference sequence). The CDR3 sequence is 15 residues long. V gave up 0 bases and J gave up 2 bases, with 10 bases separating them. Here the CDR3 DNA reads TGTGCCAGCAGCTTGGGTAGCGGCCCCACAGATACGCAGTATTTT. As protein: CASSLGSGPTDTQYF.

This sequence joins TRBV5-1 and TRBJ1-1, with TRBD1 as a possible D gene (5 bases). V was clipped by 1 base and J by 5 bases, with 12 bases between them. Germline CDR1 is SGHRS and CDR2 is YFSETQ. This CDR3 region has 14 residues. CDR3 DNA: TGCGCCAGCAGCTTGTGGGGGTTGGTAACTGAAGCTTTCTTT. Its translation is CASSLWGLVTEAFF.

This clonotype was counted many times. The chain joins TRBV7-8 to TRBJ2-7, with no clear D. With 1 base removed from V and 3 bases from J, the gap between germline ends came to 10 bases. The CDR3 totals 14 residues. The germline V gene encodes CDR1 SGHVS and CDR2 FQNEAQ. CDR3 nucleotide sequence: TGTGCCAGCAGCTTAGTGGTCACCAACTACGAGCAGTACTTC. This codes for CASSLVVTNYEQYF.

This clonotype has more than one count but fewer than ten. The rearrangement uses TRBV11-2 and TRBJ1-1; D is possibly TRBD1 (6 bases). Germline-derived CDR1 and CDR2 are SGHAT and FQNNGV. With 3 bases removed from V and 4 bases from J, the gap between germline ends came to 12 bases. The CDR3 covers 14 residues. CDR3 loop: CASSFRGPGTEAFF. The CDR3 bases are TGTGCCAGCAGCTTCCGGGGGCCGGGCACTGAAGCTTTCTTT. Complete variable domain (other parts from reference TRBV11-2 and TRBJ1-1): EAGVAQSPRYKIIEKRQSVAFWCNPISGHATLYWYQQILGQGPKLLIQFQNNGVVDDSQLPKDRFSAERLKGVDSTLKIQPAKLEDSAVYLCASSFRGPGTEAFFGQGTRLTVV.

The CDR3 spells CASSLRDSEETQYF. Written as DNA, the CDR3 is TGTGCCAGCAGCTTAAGGGACTCCGAAGAGACCCAGTACTTC. J is TRBJ2-5 and V is TRBV7-9, with D possibly matching TRBD2 (6 bases). Germline loops: CDR1 SEHNR, CDR2 FQNEAQ (reference sequence). The CDR3 length is 14 residues. Trimming took off 2 bases at V and 3 bases at J, with 10 bases between the two ends.

The chain joins TRBV14 to TRBJ2-7; D is ambiguous. Per germline, CDR1 SGHDN and CDR2 FVKESK. The CDR3 length is 14 residues. V dropped 5 bases and J dropped 3 bases, with 14 bases sitting between them. The CDR3 DNA follows: TGTGCCAGCAGCTTCGTGGGAAGGGTCTACGAGCAGTACTTC. It codes for CASSFVGRVYEQYF.

There are many counts of this clonotype. CDR3 amino acids: CASSQDGVGGRVTEAFF. CDR3 DNA: TGCGCCAGCAGCCAAGATGGAGTAGGGGGGCGCGTGACTGAAGCTTTCTTT. The chain has TRBV4-3 and TRBJ1-1, with a tentative D call TRBD1 (6 bases). Germline V gene lookup returns CDR1 LGHNA and CDR2 YSLEER. The CDR3 totals 17 residues. V lost 0 bases and J lost 5, with 19 bases in between.

This clonotype was seen more than once but under ten times. This chain links TRBV15 with TRBJ1-6; possibly TRBD1 for D (6 bases). Trimming left V 3 bases short and J 7 bases short, with 10 bases between. The length of the CDR3 is 14 residues. Germline V gene sequence: CDR1 LNHNV, CDR2 YYDKDF (reference sequence). Here the CDR3 DNA reads TGTGCCACCAGCAGGGACAGCGGGAATTCACCCCTCCACTTT. The encoded protein is CATSRDSGNSPLHF.

This clonotype came up a few times. V gene TRBV10-3 combines with J gene TRBJ1-1; no reliable D call. Deletions cut 4 bases from V and 0 bases from J, with 12 bases between. The CDR3 is made up of 15 amino acids. From germline, CDR1 is ENHRY and CDR2 SYGVKD. The CDR3 DNA reads TGTGCCATCAGTGCCTCGGGCCAAGTGAACACTGAAGCTTTCTTT. Translation: CAISASGQVNTEAFF.

The V gene is TRBV5-1, the J gene TRBJ2-1; 9 nucleotides line up with TRBD2. V lost 0 bases to trimming and J lost 2 bases; unmatched junction nucleotides: 6. Per germline, CDR1 SGHRS and CDR2 YFSETQ. CDR3 length: 17 amino acids. In nucleotides, the CDR3 is TGCGCCAGCAGCTTGGAGGGACTAGCCTTAGCCTACAATGAGCAGTTCTTC. Translation: CASSLEGLALAYNEQFF.

This clonotype was counted a few times. This sequence joins TRBV5-1 and TRBJ1-1; the match to TRBD1 covers 7 bases. Germline lookup yields CDR1 SGHRS and CDR2 YFSETQ. The CDR3 spans 16 residues. The V gene end was trimmed by 2 bases and the J gene end by 4 bases; junction bases not matched to a gene: 11. CDR3 nucleotide sequence: TGCGCCAGCAGCTTAGGGACAGTGGGGTTGAGCACTGAAGCTTTCTTT. It encodes CASSLGTVGLSTEAFF. Full variable domain (outside the CDR3, taken from reference TRBV5-1 and TRBJ1-1): KAGVTQTPRYLIKTRGQQVTLSCSPISGHRSVSWYQQTPGQGLQFLFEYFSETQRNKGNFPGRFSGRQFSNSRSEMNVSTLELGDSALYLCASSLGTVGLSTEAFFGQGTRLTVV.

There are a few counts of this clonotype. The chain has TRBV5-1 and TRBJ2-1, with 8 positions matching TRBD1. V lost 0 bases and J lost 9; bases outside the gene matches: 8. The germline gives CDR1 SGHRS, CDR2 YFSETQ. CDR3 length equals 15 residues. CDR3 sequence: CASSLAGGDLGEQFF. The CDR3 DNA follows: TGCGCCAGCAGCTTGGCAGGGGGCGATTTAGGTGAGCAGTTCTTC.

This clonotype was seen more than once but under ten times. The rearrangement uses TRBV7-2 and TRBJ2-1, with no clear D. The CDR3 spans 14 residues. Trimming pared 3 bases from V and 2 bases from J, leaving 8 bases between. CDR1 is SGHTA, CDR2 FQGNSA, per germline. DNA of the CDR3: TGTGCCAGCAGCTTGGATGGCGCCTACAATGAGCAGTTCTTC. Residues: CASSLDGAYNEQFF.

The J gene is TRBJ2-2, the V gene TRBV7-8; D unresolved. Germline CDR1 and CDR2: SGHVS and FQNEAQ. The length of the CDR3 is 15 residues. V dropped 2 bases and J dropped 3 bases, with 10 bases sitting between them. This CDR3 reads CASSLPRLDTGELFF. The CDR3 DNA reads as TGTGCCAGCAGCTTACCACGGTTAGACACCGGGGAGCTGTTTTTT.

Ten or more counts support this clonotype. The chain uses TRBV29-1 and TRBJ2-7; 10 bases are shared with TRBD2. This CDR3 is built from 14 residues. The junction had 0 bases not matched to a gene; V was cut back by 1 base and J by 0 bases. Germline CDR1 reads SQVTM; CDR2 reads ANQGSEA. The CDR3 is CSVEASGSSYEQYF. Written as DNA, the CDR3 is TGCAGCGTTGAAGCTAGCGGGAGCTCCTACGAGCAGTACTTC.

This clonotype turned up a few times. This chain uses TRBV6-2 or TRBV6-3 with TRBJ1-5, with D tentatively TRBD1 (6 bases). Germline values: CDR1 MNHEY, CDR2 SVGEGT. The CDR3 has 15 amino acids. The V end was cut by 2 bases, the J end by 2 bases, with 10 bases between. The CDR3 sequence is CASSYVAGGNQPQHF. The CDR3 DNA is TGTGCCAGCAGTTACGTAGCAGGGGGCAATCAGCCCCAGCATTTT.

This clonotype was counted a few times. The chain links TRBV19 to TRBJ2-1; 7 nucleotides line up with TRBD2. Trimming took 1 base from V and 0 from J; bases not matched to a gene: 9. This CDR3 contains 18 residues. From germline, CDR1 is LNHDA and CDR2 SQIVND (reference sequence). The CDR3 reads CASSIGWRGRASYNEQFF. CDR3 DNA: TGTGCCAGTAGTATAGGATGGCGAGGGAGGGCCTCCTACAATGAGCAGTTCTTC.

This clonotype was seen repeatedly, ten times or more. The chain has TRBV5-1 and TRBJ2-3; the match to TRBD2 covers 9 bases. Germline V gene lookup returns CDR1 SGHRS and CDR2 YFSETQ. After removal of 4 bases from V and 2 bases from J, the junction contained 11 bases not matched to a gene. The CDR3 is 17 amino acids. DNA of the CDR3: TGCGCCAGCAGCGGAGGGACTAGCAGGAGACTCACAGATACGCAGTATTTT. Translation gives CASSGGTSRRLTDTQYF.

This clonotype was observed at least ten times. The chain has TRBV6-2 or TRBV6-3 and TRBJ1-6; 8 positions agree with TRBD1. Trimming at V came to 0 bases and at J to 9 bases, leaving 7 bases not matched to a gene. CDR1 MNHEY and CDR2 SVGEGT come from the germline V gene. This CDR3 is 16 amino acids long. CDR3 sequence (DNA): TGTGCCAGCAGTTACTCGGGGCAGGGGGCCCGTTCACCCCTCCACTTT. It encodes CASSYSGQGARSPLHF.

This clonotype showed up just a few times. The chain links TRBV12-3 or TRBV12-4 to TRBJ1-4, with 7 bases matching TRBD1. This CDR3 has 14 residues. Losses at the gene ends were 5 bases for V and 8 bases for J; bases not matched to a gene: 8. The CDR3 protein is CASSPGGGREKLFF. Written as DNA, the CDR3 is TGTGCCAGCAGTCCAGGGGGAGGAAGGGAAAAACTGTTTTTT.

This clonotype was picked up many times. The chain joins TRBV28 to TRBJ2-7, with TRBD2 identical over 9 bases. V dropped 3 bases and J dropped 0; count of bases not matched to a gene: 15. The length of the CDR3 is 19 residues. Germline CDR1 and CDR2: MDHEN and SYDVKM. CDR3 DNA: TGTGCCAGCAGTTTGGCGGGACTAGCCGTACAAAAGAGCTCCTACGAGCAGTACTTC. It specifies CASSLAGLAVQKSSYEQYF. The whole variable domain, remainder taken from reference TRBV28 and TRBJ2-7, is DVKVTQSSRYLVKRTGEKVFLECVQDMDHENMFWYRQDPGLGLRLIYFSYDVKMKEKGDIPEGYSVSREKKERFSLILESASTNQTSMYLCASSLAGLAVQKSSYEQYFGPGTRLTVT.

This clonotype was seen more than once but under ten times. CDR3: CASSQILQDTEAFF. CDR3 DNA sequence: TGTGCCAGCAGCCAAATCCTTCAGGACACTGAAGCTTTCTTT. The rearrangement links TRBV3-1 to TRBJ1-1; D is ambiguous. This CDR3 comprises 14 residues. From germline, CDR1 is LGHDT and CDR2 YNNKEL (reference sequence). The V and J ends lost 2 bases and 3 bases respectively, with 10 bases between them.

The table lists this clonotype with many counts. The chain combines TRBV20-1 with TRBJ2-7, with TRBD2 matching 11 bases. With 3 bases clipped from V and 2 bases from J, the junction kept 3 bases outside the gene matches. CDR1 and CDR2 from the germline V gene are DFQATT and SNEGSKA (reference sequence). This CDR3 has 14 residues. CDR3 nucleotides: TGCAGTGCTAGGGATAGCGGGAGGGCCTACGAGCAGTACTTC. This translates into CSARDSGRAYEQYF.

This clonotype was seen only a few times. The chain joins TRBV18 to TRBJ2-7, with D perhaps matching TRBD1 or TRBD2 (6 bases each). The V end was cut by 0 bases, the J end by 2 bases, with 14 bases between. The CDR3 sequence is 16 residues long. Per germline, CDR1 KGHSH and CDR2 LQKENI. The CDR3 sequence: CASSPPRRDTAYEQYF. CDR3 DNA: TGTGCCAGCTCACCACCGAGGCGGGACACTGCCTACGAGCAGTACTTC.